The 30 T cell receptor beta chains reported below all come from one sample, sequenced in a study of blood T cell repertoires in COVID-19. This table comes from immunoSEQ multiplex PCR, and its TCRdb copy is limited to in-frame clones, with some not included. The top ten hold around 14% of the sample, which has under 250,000 clones, 65% to 90% seen once. The sample was peripheral blood. The receptors were sampled from a human donor in a cohort sampled during active COVID-19.

The V call is TRBV19, the J call TRBJ1-2, with D unclear. Germline CDR1 and CDR2: LNHDA and SQIVND (reference sequence). V was pared by 5 bases and J by 0 bases, with 13 bases between. The CDR3 consists of 15 residues. CDR3 sequence reads: CASSPYDMPNYGYTF. The CDR3 nucleotides read TGTGCCAGTAGTCCTTACGACATGCCTAACTATGGCTACACCTTC.

J is TRBJ2-6 and V is TRBV3-1 (or the pseudogene TRBV3-2), with D unresolved. This CDR3 region has 15 residues. In germline, CDR1 is LGHDT, CDR2 YNNKEL (reference sequence). Trimming shortened V by 3 bases and J by 0 bases, and 6 bases separated the two germline ends. CDR3 in amino acids: CASSHYSSGANVLTF. The DNA of the CDR3 is TGTGCCAGCAGCCACTACTCCTCTGGGGCCAACGTCCTGACTTTC.

The rearrangement links TRBV30 to TRBJ1-3, with no clear D. The CDR3 is made up of 17 amino acids. CDR1 and CDR2 (germline): GTSNPN, SVGIG (reference sequence). With 4 bases removed from V and 4 bases from J, the gap between germline ends came to 23 bases. The CDR3 here is CAWTMAGGSSFGNTIYF. CDR3 nucleotides: TGTGCCTGGACGATGGCAGGAGGGTCTTCGTTCGGAAACACCATATATTTT.

The V and J genes are TRBV2 and TRBJ2-1; D gene ambiguous. Germline CDR1 is SNHLY and CDR2 is FYNNEI. The CDR3 contains 13 residues. Trimming shortened V by 5 bases and J by 4 bases, and 9 bases separated the two germline ends. CDR3 sequence: CASSLLRYNEQFF. Here the CDR3 DNA reads TGTGCCAGCAGTTTACTTCGATACAATGAGCAGTTCTTC. Looking up the rest from reference TRBV2 and TRBJ2-1 gives the full variable domain: EPEVTQTPSHQVTQMGQEVILRCVPISNHLYFYWYRQILGQKVEFLVSFYNNEISEKSEIFDDQFSVERPDGSNFTLKIRSTKLEDSAMYFCASSLLRYNEQFFGPGTRLTVL.

This clone showed up just once. The rearrangement joins TRBV6-5 to TRBJ2-6; D not resolved. V lost 6 bases and J lost 0, with 9 bases in between. The CDR3 is 15 amino acids. CDR1 is MNHEY and CDR2 is SVGAGI in the germline V gene. CDR3 nucleotide sequence: TGTGCCAGCAGGGGCCCAAGCTCTGGGGCCAACGTCCTGACTTTC. It codes for CASRGPSSGANVLTF.

Concerning this clone itself: The sample has other DNA sequences that encode this CDR3 too. This sequence joins TRBV5-1 and TRBJ2-3; D is unclear. CDR3 length equals 12 residues. CDR1 is SGHRS, CDR2 YFSETQ, per germline. V was shortened by 4 bases and J by 0 bases, with 3 bases between the two germline ends. The CDR3 loop is CASSPSTDTQYF. The CDR3 DNA reads TGCGCCAGCAGCCCGAGCACAGATACGCAGTATTTT.

The gene calls are TRBV28 and TRBJ2-7, with TRBD2 matching 9 bases. Germline V CDR1 and CDR2: MDHEN, SYDVKM. V shed 1 base and J 5 bases; nucleotides not matched to a gene: 3. CDR3 size: 14 residues. CDR3 in DNA: TGTGCCAGCAGTTTATTCCCTAGCGGGAACGAGCAGTACTTC. Protein: CASSLFPSGNEQYF.

This clone was counted a single time. The chain recombines TRBV24-1 with TRBJ2-7; 12 bases agree with TRBD2. The CDR3 is 16 residues long. Germline V lookup: CDR1 KGHDR, CDR2 SFDVKD. Losses at the gene ends were 5 bases for V and 3 bases for J; bases not matched to a gene: 7. This CDR3 reads CATSGLATSGSYEQYF. The CDR3 DNA is TGTGCCACCAGTGGGCTCGCGACTAGCGGGAGCTACGAGCAGTACTTC.

The chain links TRBV2 to TRBJ1-1; a possible D gene is TRBD1 (6 bases). V was pared by 5 bases and J by 8 bases, with 15 bases between. Germline CDR1 and CDR2: SNHLY and FYNNEI. The CDR3 covers 13 residues. In DNA form, the CDR3 reads TGTGCCAGCAGTCGGCAGGGGCTGTCGGAAGCTTTCTTT. This gives the protein CASSRQGLSEAFF.

The chain joins TRBV11-2 to TRBJ2-7; D possibly corresponds to TRBD1 (6 bases). The CDR3 runs 13 residues. Trimming left V 7 bases short and J 3 bases short, with 13 bases between. Per the germline V gene, CDR1 is SGHAT and CDR2 is FQNNGV. The CDR3 is CASKQTGGYEQYF. The CDR3 region has the DNA TGTGCCAGCAAGCAGACAGGTGGCTACGAGCAGTACTTC.

This clone turned up a few times. V and J are TRBV5-1 and TRBJ1-3; TRBD1 aligns across 7 bases. Germline V gene lookup returns CDR1 SGHRS and CDR2 YFSETQ. The ends lost 0 bases at V and 3 bases at J; junction bases unmatched: 3. This CDR3 has 15 residues. DNA of the CDR3: TGCGCCAGCAGCTTGGCCGGGACAGTTGGAAACACCATATATTTT. Amino acids: CASSLAGTVGNTIYF.

The chain couples TRBV5-1 to TRBJ2-2, with D possibly being TRBD2 (6 bases). The V and J ends lost 1 base and 4 bases respectively, with 11 bases between them. The germline V gene has CDR1 SGHRS and CDR2 YFSETQ. The CDR3 consists of 15 residues. CDR3 sequence (DNA): TGCGCCAGCAGCTTGAGCGGGCCTGGCACCGGGGAGCTGTTTTTT. Translated: CASSLSGPGTGELFF.

The V and J genes are TRBV18 and TRBJ1-2; 9 nucleotides line up with TRBD1. V was clipped by 2 bases and J by 6 bases; unmatched bases: 7. Germline V lookup: CDR1 KGHSH, CDR2 LQKENI. The CDR3 contains 15 residues. The CDR3 DNA reads as TGTGCCAGCTCACCAAGCGGGACAGGGATGGATGGCTACACCTTC. Encoded protein: CASSPSGTGMDGYTF.

A remark on this clone: The sample carries other DNA sequences with the same CDR3. This sequence joins TRBV28 and TRBJ2-1; maybe TRBD1 (5 bases). The V end was cut by 3 bases, the J end by 3 bases, with 6 bases between. Germline V lookup: CDR1 MDHEN, CDR2 SYDVKM. The CDR3 consists of 13 residues. CDR3 bases: TGTGCCAGCAGTTTCACAGGCTACAATGAGCAGTTCTTC. Translated, it gives CASSFTGYNEQFF.

V is TRBV19 and J is TRBJ1-5; D is unclear. CDR3 length equals 13 residues. With 5 bases removed from V and 3 bases from J, the gap between germline ends came to 8 bases. Germline V gives CDR1 LNHDA, CDR2 SQIVND (reference sequence). The CDR3 is CASSPQINQPQHF. DNA of the CDR3: TGTGCCAGTAGTCCCCAGATCAATCAGCCCCAGCATTTT.

This rearrangement joins TRBV7-8 to TRBJ1-1; 7 bases are a match to TRBD1. The germline V gene has CDR1 SGHVS and CDR2 FQNEAQ. The J segment lost 4 bases and the V segment lost 4 bases, leaving 9 bases of the junction unmatched. This CDR3 spans 15 amino acids. CDR3 in DNA: TGTGCCAGCAGCTCCCAAGACAGGGTCGCCACTGAAGCTTTCTTT. Translating gives CASSSQDRVATEAFF.

This clone was recorded once. The V call is TRBV30, the J call TRBJ1-4; 7 nucleotides agree with TRBD1. With V trimmed by 3 bases and J by 8 bases, 9 bases remained unmatched. The CDR3 loop spans 14 amino acids. Germline V gene lookup returns CDR1 GTSNPN and CDR2 SVGIG (reference sequence). In DNA form, the CDR3 reads TGTGCCTGGAGCCCAACAGGGGTTCGGGAAAAACTGTTTTTT. Translation: CAWSPTGVREKLFF.

By sample fraction, this clone is medium-sized. One junction end disagrees with the germline gene, perhaps due to a read error. V usage is TRBV11-2 and J usage is TRBJ2-7; D unresolved. The CDR3 runs 11 residues. Germline V gene lookup returns CDR1 SGHAT and CDR2 FQNNGV. Here the CDR3 DNA reads TGTGCCAGCAGCTTAGCGAGTTTCTTATCATTC. Encoded protein: CASSLASFLSF.

The gene calls are TRBV11-2 and TRBJ2-7; 7 nucleotides match TRBD2. Germline V gene lookup returns CDR1 SGHAT and CDR2 FQNNGV. The CDR3 length is 17 residues. Losses at the gene ends were 5 bases for V and 3 bases for J; bases not matched to a gene: 16. The DNA for the CDR3 is TGTGCCAGCAGCGCCTGGCCCAGGACTAGGACCCACTACGAGCAGTACTTC. Translating gives CASSAWPRTRTHYEQYF.

The V call is TRBV18, the J call TRBJ2-2; possibly TRBD2 for D (7 bases). The V gene's germline CDR1 is KGHSH and CDR2 LQKENI. This CDR3 is 15 amino acids long. V lost 10 bases and J lost 4, with 19 bases in between. Here the CDR3 reads CATKQGGRVTGELFF. The DNA of the CDR3 is TGTGCCACCAAACAGGGCGGGAGAGTCACCGGGGAGCTGTTTTTT.

Only a few counts were recorded for this clone. The chain links TRBV11-2 to TRBJ2-1; 12 nucleotides agree with TRBD2. The CDR3 runs to 14 residues. Germline V CDR1 and CDR2: SGHAT, FQNNGV. V gave up 6 bases and J gave up 8 bases; unmatched junction bases: 5. The CDR3 protein is CASRLAGGLYEQFF. DNA of the CDR3: TGTGCCAGCAGGCTAGCGGGAGGGCTTTATGAGCAGTTCTTC.

This clone has more than one count but fewer than ten. V is TRBV6-5 and J is TRBJ2-7; possible D gene TRBD2, 5 bases. Germline V gene lookup returns CDR1 MNHEY and CDR2 SVGAGI. The V end was cut by 0 bases, the J end by 5 bases, with 11 bases between. CDR3 length: 14 amino acids. Written as DNA, the CDR3 is TGTGCCAGCAGTTACTCGAGAGGGCGGGACGAGCAGTACTTC. As protein: CASSYSRGRDEQYF.

The chain couples TRBV19 to TRBJ1-2; possible D gene TRBD1, 6 bases. CDR3 length: 15 amino acids. V was clipped by 3 bases and J by 6 bases, with 17 bases between them. In germline, CDR1 is LNHDA, CDR2 SQIVND (reference sequence). The CDR3: CASSISYRASNGYTF. CDR3 DNA sequence: TGTGCCAGTAGTATTTCTTACAGGGCATCAAATGGCTACACCTTC.

The chain employs TRBV9 and TRBJ2-1, with 10 bases matching TRBD2. Germline lookup yields CDR1 SGDLS and CDR2 YYNGEE. This CDR3 comprises 16 residues. V gave up 0 bases and J gave up 7 bases; unmatched junction bases: 7. Written as DNA, the CDR3 is TGTGCCAGCAGCGTAGACCCTAGCGGGAGAGGTAATGAGCAGTTCTTC. As protein: CASSVDPSGRGNEQFF.

This clone came up many times. The chain links TRBV5-4 to TRBJ1-2; D not certain. CDR1 is SGHNT and CDR2 is YYREEE in the germline V gene (reference sequence). The germline V and J ends were trimmed by 0 bases and 3 bases, with 12 bases remaining between them. The CDR3 runs 15 residues. CDR3 amino acids: CASSLGGGRDYGYTF. The CDR3 bases are TGTGCCAGCAGCTTGGGAGGTGGTCGGGACTATGGCTACACCTTC.

This sequence joins TRBV6-2 or TRBV6-3 and TRBJ1-1, with TRBD1 matching 8 bases. CDR1 is MNHEY, CDR2 SVGEGT, per germline. The ends lost 6 bases at V and 5 bases at J; junction bases unmatched: 8. The CDR3 runs to 14 residues. CDR3 sequence: CASSPQGVETEAFF. The CDR3 bases are TGTGCCAGCAGCCCACAGGGGGTTGAAACTGAAGCTTTCTTT.

V and J are TRBV2 and TRBJ1-4, with 9 bases aligning to TRBD1. Germline assignment: CDR1 SNHLY and CDR2 FYNNEI. This CDR3 has 16 residues. Trimming cost V 3 bases and J 7 bases; bases outside gene matches: 9. The CDR3 here is CASSDTDRGVGEKLFF. In nucleotides, the CDR3 is TGTGCCAGCAGTGATACGGACAGGGGTGTCGGTGAAAAACTGTTTTTT.

This chain uses TRBV18 with TRBJ2-2; no clear D. There are 15 residues in the CDR3. Trimming removed 5 bases from V and 3 bases from J, with 13 bases in between. Germline V gives CDR1 KGHSH, CDR2 LQKENI. The CDR3 sequence: CASSTTLGDTGELFF. The CDR3 coding sequence is TGTGCCAGCTCAACTACCCTAGGAGACACCGGGGAGCTGTTTTTT.

In this sample, this clone turned up once. The chain has TRBV19 and TRBJ1-1, with D unclear. The CDR3 covers 17 residues. The V gene's germline CDR1 is LNHDA and CDR2 SQIVND (reference sequence). The V end lost 7 bases, the J end lost 0 bases, and 21 bases lay between the germline ends. The CDR3 is CASTQPGKNVMNTEAFF. The CDR3 DNA sequence: TGTGCCAGTACCCAACCCGGGAAAAATGTCATGAACACTGAAGCTTTCTTT.

This clone was counted once. The chain has TRBV19 and TRBJ1-1; 7 nucleotides match TRBD1. Germline CDR1 reads LNHDA; CDR2 reads SQIVND (reference sequence). CDR3 size: 14 residues. V lost 2 bases to trimming and J lost 5 bases; unmatched junction nucleotides: 5. CDR3 DNA: TGTGCCAGTAGTATAAACAGGGGTGAGACTGAAGCTTTCTTT. Translating gives CASSINRGETEAFF.